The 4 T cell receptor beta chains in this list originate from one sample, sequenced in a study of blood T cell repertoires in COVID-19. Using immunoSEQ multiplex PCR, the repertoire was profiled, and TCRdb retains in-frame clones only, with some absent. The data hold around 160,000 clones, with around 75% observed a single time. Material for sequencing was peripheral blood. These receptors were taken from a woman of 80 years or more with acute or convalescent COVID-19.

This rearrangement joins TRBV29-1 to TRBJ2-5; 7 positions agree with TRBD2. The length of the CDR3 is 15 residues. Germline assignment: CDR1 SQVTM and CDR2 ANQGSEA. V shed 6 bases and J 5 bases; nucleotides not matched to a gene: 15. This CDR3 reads CSVGGMHTSRETQYF. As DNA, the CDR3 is TGCAGCGTGGGGGGGATGCATACGTCCCGGGAGACCCAGTACTTC.

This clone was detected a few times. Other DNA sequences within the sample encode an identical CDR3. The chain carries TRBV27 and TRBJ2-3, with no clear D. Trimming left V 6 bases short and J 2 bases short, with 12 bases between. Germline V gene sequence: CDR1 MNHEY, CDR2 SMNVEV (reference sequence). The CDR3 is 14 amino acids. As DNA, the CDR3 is TGTGCCAGCAGCCTCCTAGGCCTCACAGATACGCAGTATTTT. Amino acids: CASSLLGLTDTQYF.

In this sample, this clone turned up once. CDR3 sequence (DNA): TGTGCCAGCAGTTTATCTTCCGGGACAGGGGAGAACACTGAAGCTTTCTTT. It specifies CASSLSSGTGENTEAFF. The chain has TRBV28 and TRBJ1-1, with 10 nucleotides matching TRBD1. There are 17 residues in the CDR3. CDR1 is MDHEN, CDR2 SYDVKM, per germline. The V segment lost 1 base and the J segment 1 base; nucleotides outside the gene matches: 6.

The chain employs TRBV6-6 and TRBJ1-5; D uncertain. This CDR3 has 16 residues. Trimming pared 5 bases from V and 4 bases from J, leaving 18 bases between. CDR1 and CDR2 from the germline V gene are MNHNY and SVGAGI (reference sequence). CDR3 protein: CASSPTTRGWNQPQHF. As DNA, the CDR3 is TGTGCCAGCAGTCCTACGACCCGGGGATGGAATCAGCCCCAGCATTTT.